Below are 20 T cell receptor beta chains sequenced from a single sample in a study of OX40 agonist ivuxolimab in advanced cancers. Only in-frame clones appear in the TCRdb table, and some are missing; sequencing was by immunoSEQ multiplex PCR. The top ten hold around 0.9% of the sample, which has more than 45,000 clones, approximately 83% seen once. The source was CD4+ or CD8+ T cells sorted from blood, collected in a trial of the OX40 agonist ivuxolimab. The receptors derive from an adult with an advanced solid tumor such as melanoma, head and neck, liver or kidney cancer.

The chain has TRBV2 and TRBJ2-5; no reliable D call. V was clipped by 4 bases and J by 4 bases, with 10 bases between them. Germline assignment: CDR1 SNHLY and CDR2 FYNNEI. The CDR3 is 13 amino acids. CDR3 residues: CASSAALRETQYF. The CDR3 bases are TGTGCCAGCAGTGCCGCCCTGCGAGAGACCCAGTACTTC.

The genes are TRBV7-8 and TRBJ2-1; 8 nucleotides line up with TRBD2. The CDR3 sequence is 15 residues long. J gave up 6 bases and V 1 base, and 5 bases lay outside the gene matches. Germline V gene sequence: CDR1 SGHVS, CDR2 FQNEAQ. CDR3 in amino acids: CASSLGLAKFNEQFF. The CDR3 DNA reads TGTGCCAGCAGCTTAGGACTAGCGAAGTTCAATGAGCAGTTCTTC.

The V call is TRBV5-6, the J call TRBJ2-1; D may match TRBD1 or TRBD2 (5 bases each). The germline gives CDR1 SGHDT, CDR2 YYEEEE. Trimming shortened V by 0 bases and J by 2 bases, and 12 bases separated the two germline ends. CDR3 length: 16 amino acids. The CDR3 region has the DNA TGTGCCAGCAGCTTGGCCCCCGGGACGACCTACAATGAGCAGTTCTTC. Amino acid sequence: CASSLAPGTTYNEQFF. The variable domain in full, with the rest retrieved from reference TRBV5-6 and TRBJ2-1, is DAGVTQSPTHLIKTRGQQVTLRCSPKSGHDTVSWYQQALGQGPQFIFQYYEEEERQRGNFPDRFSGHQFPNYSSELNVNALLLGDSALYLCASSLAPGTTYNEQFFGPGTRLTVL.

The rearrangement joins TRBV6-8 to TRBJ1-1; TRBD1 matches 8 bases. Germline lookup yields CDR1 MNHGY and CDR2 SAAAGT. V gave up 5 bases and J gave up 0 bases; unmatched junction bases: 11. This CDR3 spans 17 amino acids. The CDR3 is CASSKIRRGQVNTEAFF. CDR3 in DNA: TGTGCCAGCAGTAAAATCCGCAGGGGGCAGGTGAACACTGAAGCTTTCTTT.

This clone showed up just a few times. This rearrangement joins TRBV6-4 to TRBJ2-3; weak D call: TRBD2 (6 bases). The CDR3 totals 15 residues. The germline gives CDR1 MRHNA, CDR2 SNTAGT. Trimming left V 5 bases short and J 2 bases short, with 14 bases between. The DNA of the CDR3 is TGTGCCAGCAGTTCTGGTAGCGGATACACAGATACGCAGTATTTT. Translation gives CASSSGSGYTDTQYF.

The chain carries TRBV14 and TRBJ2-5; TRBD2 aligns across 8 bases. The CDR3 runs to 15 residues. J gave up 5 bases and V 4 bases, and 9 bases lay outside the gene matches. Germline values: CDR1 SGHDN, CDR2 FVKESK. The CDR3 DNA sequence: TGTGCCAGCAGCCGAGGGGGACTAGAGGGTGAGACCCAGTACTTC. It encodes CASSRGGLEGETQYF.

This clone was recorded once. J is TRBJ2-3 and V is TRBV29-1, with TRBD2 matching 11 bases. The germline V gene has CDR1 SQVTM and CDR2 ANQGSEA. V was clipped by 1 base and J by 1 base; unmatched bases: 7. The CDR3 contains 17 residues. CDR3 bases: TGCAGCGTTGAAGGACTAGCGGGGACCCCGGGCACAGATACGCAGTATTTT. Translation: CSVEGLAGTPGTDTQYF.

The chain combines TRBV5-8 with TRBJ2-1, with 7 positions matching TRBD1. Trimming at V came to 0 bases and at J to 8 bases, leaving 2 bases not matched to a gene. Germline V gene sequence: CDR1 SGHTS, CDR2 YDEGEE. This CDR3 has 13 residues. The CDR3 protein is CASSLGQGHEQFF. CDR3 coding DNA: TGTGCCAGCAGCTTGGGACAGGGTCATGAGCAGTTCTTC.

The chain combines TRBV19 with TRBJ1-4; D remains ambiguous. This CDR3 has 13 amino acids. CDR1 is LNHDA and CDR2 is SQIVND in the germline V gene (reference sequence). With 9 bases removed from V and 7 bases from J, the gap between germline ends came to 15 bases. The CDR3 loop is CASTESFGEKLFF. DNA of the CDR3: TGTGCCAGCACGGAAAGCTTTGGTGAAAAACTGTTTTTT.

V usage is TRBV7-9 and J usage is TRBJ1-5, with a weak D call TRBD1 (6 bases). The germline V gene has CDR1 SEHNR and CDR2 FQNEAQ (reference sequence). CDR3 length: 13 amino acids. Trimming took 5 bases from V and 5 from J, leaving 10 bases between them. CDR3 amino acids: CASSMGGHQPQHF. The CDR3 nucleotides read TGTGCCAGCAGCATGGGGGGCCATCAGCCCCAGCATTTT. The whole variable domain, filled in from reference TRBV7-9 and TRBJ1-5, reads DTGVSQNPRHKITKRGQNVTFRCDPISEHNRLYWYRQTLGQGPEFLTYFQNEAQLEKSRLLSDRFSAERPKGSFSTLEIQRTEQGDSAMYLCASSMGGHQPQHFGDGTRLSIL.

The CDR3 DNA reads as TGTGCCAAAGGGACGGCCCGGAATGAGCAGTTCTTC. As protein: CAKGTARNEQFF. V gene TRBV6-4 combines with J gene TRBJ2-1; D possibly matches TRBD1 or TRBD2 (5 bases each). V was cut by 10 bases and J by 7 bases, with 14 bases left in between. Germline lookup yields CDR1 MRHNA and CDR2 SNTAGT. The CDR3 covers 12 residues.

In nucleotides, the CDR3 is TGCGCCAGCAGCAAAGCAGGGGGATCCTCTGGAAACACCATATATTTT. Its protein is CASSKAGGSSGNTIYF. The V and J genes are TRBV5-1 and TRBJ1-3; 7 positions match TRBD1. Germline trimming cut 4 bases from V and 0 bases from J; bases unmatched to any gene: 7. CDR1 is SGHRS, CDR2 YFSETQ, per germline. The CDR3 spans 16 residues.

The chain couples TRBV6-5 to TRBJ1-2; tentative D call: TRBD1 (5 bases). The germline gives CDR1 MNHEY, CDR2 SVGAGI. Trimming took off 8 bases at V and 7 bases at J, with 11 bases between the two ends. The CDR3 has 11 residues. In nucleotides, the CDR3 is TGTGCCAGCGGAAACACAGGTGGCTACACCTTC. It specifies CASGNTGGYTF.

This clone has just one count. V gene TRBV7-8 combines with J gene TRBJ2-7; D not certain. The CDR3 contains 15 residues. The germline V gene has CDR1 SGHVS and CDR2 FQNEAQ. The V end lost 5 bases, the J end lost 7 bases, and 21 bases lay between the germline ends. The chain's CDR3 is CASSPARVTVEEQYF. For the CDR3, the DNA is TGTGCCAGCAGCCCAGCCCGAGTGACCGTGGAGGAGCAGTACTTC.

This rearrangement joins TRBV11-2 to TRBJ2-2; the match to TRBD2 covers 7 bases. Germline CDR1 SGHAT, CDR2 FQNNGV. The CDR3 is made up of 15 amino acids. The J segment lost 1 base and the V segment lost 6 bases, leaving 5 bases of the junction unmatched. Here the CDR3 DNA reads TGTGCCAGCAGTATAGCGGGTCAGAACACCGGGGAGCTGTTTTTT. Encoded protein: CASSIAGQNTGELFF.

This chain connects TRBV27 to TRBJ2-5, with no clear D. Trimming pared 3 bases from V and 1 base from J, leaving 9 bases between. Per the germline V gene, CDR1 is MNHEY and CDR2 is SMNVEV (reference sequence). The CDR3 covers 14 residues. CDR3 coding DNA: TGTGCCAGCAGTTTGCTAGGGCCCCAAGAGACCCAGTACTTC. This encodes CASSLLGPQETQYF.

The chain joins TRBV5-1 to TRBJ2-2; no clear D gene. Trimming shortened V by 0 bases and J by 2 bases, and 8 bases separated the two germline ends. The CDR3 loop spans 15 amino acids. Germline CDR1 reads SGHRS; CDR2 reads YFSETQ. CDR3 protein: CASSLGHVNTGELFF. CDR3 coding DNA: TGCGCCAGCAGCTTGGGACATGTTAACACCGGGGAGCTGTTTTTT.

This rearrangement joins TRBV19 to TRBJ2-2; TRBD2 matches 8 bases. With 8 bases clipped from V and 0 bases from J, the junction kept 5 bases outside the gene matches. This CDR3 has 15 amino acids. CDR1 is LNHDA and CDR2 is SQIVND in the germline V gene (reference sequence). This CDR3 reads CASATLAANTGELFF. The DNA for the CDR3 is TGTGCCAGTGCAACACTAGCGGCGAACACCGGGGAGCTGTTTTTT.

J is TRBJ2-7 and V is TRBV5-1, with 10 bases fitting TRBD2. CDR3 size: 15 residues. The J segment lost 6 bases and the V segment lost 3 bases, leaving 9 bases of the junction unmatched. The V gene's germline CDR1 is SGHRS and CDR2 YFSETQ. The CDR3 spells CASSSGGTSVPEQYF. CDR3 in DNA: TGCGCCAGCAGCTCTGGGGGGACTAGCGTTCCCGAGCAGTACTTC.

DNA of the CDR3: TGTGCCAGCAGCCTGAACCAGGGTATCTACGAGCAGTACTTC. This encodes CASSLNQGIYEQYF. The rearrangement joins TRBV5-6 to TRBJ2-7; TRBD1 is a possible D gene (5 bases). This CDR3 has 14 amino acids. From germline, CDR1 is SGHDT and CDR2 YYEEEE. V shed 4 bases and J shed 3 bases, with 14 bases lying between them.